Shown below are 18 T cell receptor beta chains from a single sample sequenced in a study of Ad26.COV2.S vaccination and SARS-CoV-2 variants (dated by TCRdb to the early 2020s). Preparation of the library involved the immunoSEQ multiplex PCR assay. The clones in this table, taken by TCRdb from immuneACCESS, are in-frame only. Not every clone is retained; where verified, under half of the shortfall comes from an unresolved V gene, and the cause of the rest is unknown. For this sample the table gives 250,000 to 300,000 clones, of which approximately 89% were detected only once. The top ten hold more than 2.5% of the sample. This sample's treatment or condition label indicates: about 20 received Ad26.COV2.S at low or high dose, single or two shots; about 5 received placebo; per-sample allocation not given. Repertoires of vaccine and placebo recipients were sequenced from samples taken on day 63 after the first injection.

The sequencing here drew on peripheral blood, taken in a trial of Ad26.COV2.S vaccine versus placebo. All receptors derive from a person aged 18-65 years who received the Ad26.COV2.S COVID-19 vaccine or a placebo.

The chain's CDR3 is CASSQERVGPYGYTF. CDR3 in DNA: TGTGCCAGCAGCCAAGAAAGGGTCGGGCCCTATGGCTACACCTTC. The chain is built from TRBV3-1 (or the pseudogene TRBV3-2) and TRBJ1-2; D not certain. The CDR3 is 15 residues long. Trimming shortened V by 0 bases and J by 4 bases, and 12 bases separated the two germline ends. Germline CDR1 LGHDT, CDR2 YNNKEL (reference sequence).

The DNA of the CDR3 is TGCGCCAGCAGCTTGGGCTGGGGGAACACTGAAGCTTTCTTT. This sequence encodes CASSLGWGNTEAFF. J is TRBJ1-1 and V is TRBV5-1, with D unresolved. The CDR3 is 14 residues long. The germline V and J ends were trimmed by 0 bases and 1 base, with 7 bases remaining between them. CDR1 and CDR2 (germline): SGHRS, YFSETQ.

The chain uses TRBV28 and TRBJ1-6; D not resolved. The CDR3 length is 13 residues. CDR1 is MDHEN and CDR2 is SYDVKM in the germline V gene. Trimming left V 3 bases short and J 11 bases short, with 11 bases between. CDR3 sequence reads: CASSFFSQPPLHF. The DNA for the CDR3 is TGTGCCAGCAGTTTTTTTTCGCAGCCACCCCTCCACTTT.

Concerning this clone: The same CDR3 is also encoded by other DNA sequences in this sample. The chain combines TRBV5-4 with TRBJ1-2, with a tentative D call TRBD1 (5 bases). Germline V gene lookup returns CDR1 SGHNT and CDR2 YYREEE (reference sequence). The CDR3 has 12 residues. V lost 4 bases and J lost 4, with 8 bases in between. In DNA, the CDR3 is TGTGCCAGCAGCCAAGACAGCTATGGCTACACCTTC. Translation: CASSQDSYGYTF.

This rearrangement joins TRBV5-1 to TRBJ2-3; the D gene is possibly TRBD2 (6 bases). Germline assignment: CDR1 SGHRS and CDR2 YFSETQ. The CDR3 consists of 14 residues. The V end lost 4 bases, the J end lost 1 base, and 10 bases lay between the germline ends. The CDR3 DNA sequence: TGCGCCAGCAGCCCCGGGACTGGCACAGATACGCAGTATTTT. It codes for CASSPGTGTDTQYF. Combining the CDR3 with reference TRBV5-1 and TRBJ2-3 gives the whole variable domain KAGVTQTPRYLIKTRGQQVTLSCSPISGHRSVSWYQQTPGQGLQFLFEYFSETQRNKGNFPGRFSGRQFSNSRSEMNVSTLELGDSALYLCASSPGTGTDTQYFGPGTRLTVL.

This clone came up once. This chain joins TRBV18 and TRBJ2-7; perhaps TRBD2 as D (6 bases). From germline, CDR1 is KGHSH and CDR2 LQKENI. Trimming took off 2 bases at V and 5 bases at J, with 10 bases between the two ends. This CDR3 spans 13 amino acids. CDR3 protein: CASSPGRDDEQYF. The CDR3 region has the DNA TGTGCCAGCTCACCAGGGCGGGACGACGAGCAGTACTTC.

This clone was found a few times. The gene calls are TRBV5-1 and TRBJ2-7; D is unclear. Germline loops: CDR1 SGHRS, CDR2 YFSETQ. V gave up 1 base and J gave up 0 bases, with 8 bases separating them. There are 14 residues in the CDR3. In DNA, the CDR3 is TGCGCCAGCAGCTTGACCTGGAACTCCTACGAGCAGTACTTC. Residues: CASSLTWNSYEQYF.

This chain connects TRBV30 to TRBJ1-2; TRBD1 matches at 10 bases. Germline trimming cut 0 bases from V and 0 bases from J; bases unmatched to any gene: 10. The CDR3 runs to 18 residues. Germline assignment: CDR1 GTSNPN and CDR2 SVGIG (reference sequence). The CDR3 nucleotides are TGTGCCTGGAGTGTACAGAGGGACAGGGGAAAGTCTAACTATGGCTACACCTTC. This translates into CAWSVQRDRGKSNYGYTF. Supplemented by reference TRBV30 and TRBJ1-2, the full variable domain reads SQTIHQWPATLVQPVGSPLSLECTVEGTSNPNLYWYRQAAGRGLQLLFYSVGIGQISSEVPQNLSASRPQDRQFILSSKKLLLSDSGFYLCAWSVQRDRGKSNYGYTFGSGTRLTVV.

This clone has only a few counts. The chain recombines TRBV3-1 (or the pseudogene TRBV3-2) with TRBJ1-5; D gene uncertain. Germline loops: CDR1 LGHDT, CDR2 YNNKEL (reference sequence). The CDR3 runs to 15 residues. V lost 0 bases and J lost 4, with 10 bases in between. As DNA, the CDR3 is TGTGCCAGCAGCCAAGAGGTGTCCGGGAATCAGCCCCAGCATTTT. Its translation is CASSQEVSGNQPQHF.

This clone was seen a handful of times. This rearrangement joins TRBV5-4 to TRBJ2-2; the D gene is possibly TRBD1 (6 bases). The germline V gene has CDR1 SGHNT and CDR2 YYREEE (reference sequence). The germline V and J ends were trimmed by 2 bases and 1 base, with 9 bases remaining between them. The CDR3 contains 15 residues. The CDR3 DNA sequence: TGTGCCAGCAGCTTTGGACAGAGGAACACCGGGGAGCTGTTTTTT. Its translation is CASSFGQRNTGELFF.

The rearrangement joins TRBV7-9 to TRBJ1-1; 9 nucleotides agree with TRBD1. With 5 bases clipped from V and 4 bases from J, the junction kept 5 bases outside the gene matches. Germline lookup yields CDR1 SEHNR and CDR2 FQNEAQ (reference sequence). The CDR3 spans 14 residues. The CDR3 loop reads CASSATGGVTEAFF. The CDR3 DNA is TGTGCCAGCAGCGCTACAGGGGGCGTCACTGAAGCTTTCTTT.

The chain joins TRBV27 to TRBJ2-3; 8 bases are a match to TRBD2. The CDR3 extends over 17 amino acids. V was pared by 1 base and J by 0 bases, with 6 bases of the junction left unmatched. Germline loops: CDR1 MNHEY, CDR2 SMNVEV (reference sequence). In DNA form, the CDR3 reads TGTGCCAGCAGTTTATGGTTGGCTAGCGGGAGCACAGATACGCAGTATTTT. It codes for CASSLWLASGSTDTQYF.

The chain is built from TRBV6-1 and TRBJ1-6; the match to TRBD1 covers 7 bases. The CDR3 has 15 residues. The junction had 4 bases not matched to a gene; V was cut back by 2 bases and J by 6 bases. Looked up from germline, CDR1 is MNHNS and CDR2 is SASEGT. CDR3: CASSEHRGTNSPLHF. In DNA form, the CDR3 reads TGTGCCAGCAGTGAACACAGGGGCACTAATTCACCCCTCCACTTT.

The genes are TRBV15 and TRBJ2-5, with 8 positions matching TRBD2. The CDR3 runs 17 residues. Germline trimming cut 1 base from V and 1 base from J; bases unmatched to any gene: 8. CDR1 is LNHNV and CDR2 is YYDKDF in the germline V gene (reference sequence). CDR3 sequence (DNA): TGTGCCACCAGCAGAGTCCTTCGGCGGGGGGTCCAAGAGACCCAGTACTTC. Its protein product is CATSRVLRRGVQETQYF.

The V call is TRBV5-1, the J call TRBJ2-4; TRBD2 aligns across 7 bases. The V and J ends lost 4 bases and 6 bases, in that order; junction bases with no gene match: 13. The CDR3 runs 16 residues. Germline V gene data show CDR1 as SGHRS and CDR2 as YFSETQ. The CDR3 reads CASSISISGFLNIQYF. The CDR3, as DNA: TGCGCCAGCAGCATTTCCATTAGCGGGTTCCTAAACATTCAGTACTTC.

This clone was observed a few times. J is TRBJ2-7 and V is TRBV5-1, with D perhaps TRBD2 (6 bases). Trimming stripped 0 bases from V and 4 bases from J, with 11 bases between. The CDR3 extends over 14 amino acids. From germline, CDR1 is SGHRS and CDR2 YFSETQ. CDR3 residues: CASSLGGTQYEQYF. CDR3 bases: TGCGCCAGCAGCTTGGGCGGGACTCAATACGAGCAGTACTTC.

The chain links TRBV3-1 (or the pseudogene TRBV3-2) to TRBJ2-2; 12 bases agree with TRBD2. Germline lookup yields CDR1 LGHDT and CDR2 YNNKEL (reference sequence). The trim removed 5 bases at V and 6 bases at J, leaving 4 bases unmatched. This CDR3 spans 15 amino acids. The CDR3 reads CASSSSGRASGELFF. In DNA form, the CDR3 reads TGTGCCAGCAGCTCTAGCGGGAGGGCCTCCGGGGAGCTGTTTTTT.

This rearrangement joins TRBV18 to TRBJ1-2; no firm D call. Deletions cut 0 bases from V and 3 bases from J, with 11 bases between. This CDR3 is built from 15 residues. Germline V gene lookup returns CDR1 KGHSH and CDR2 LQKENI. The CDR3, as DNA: TGTGCCAGCTCACCACCGGTGGGGATGCACTATGGCTACACCTTC. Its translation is CASSPPVGMHYGYTF.